The rows below give T cell receptor beta chains drawn from one sample of a study of regulatory T cells in long-lasting Graves disease. TCRdb used MiXCR to reprocess the multiplex PCR reads, holding one entry per CDR3 protein. This sample carries more than 400,000 distinct CDR3 sequences, under 20% of them seen once, and the ten largest clones take 9% to 15%. The same data also went into a second study, on T cells in Graves' hyperthyroidism and ophthalmopathy.

Sequences were derived from peripheral blood mononuclear cells (PBMCs), sampled at new diagnosis, from a patient treated with antithyroid drugs. Receptor source: a man aged 35-49 years with Graves disease. Both conserved end residues are part of each CDR3. The order of the fields is J gene, V gene, D gene, clone size, CDR3 protein, CDR3 DNA. D genes are given only for firm matches. The size field is filled for only some rows; it gives once, few, many or a size class.

TRBJ1-5,TRBV6-5,-,-,CASSYEGQPQHF,TGTGCCAGCAGTTACGAGGGTCAGCCCCAGCATTTT
TRBJ1-5,TRBV28,-,many,CASSKQGTGNQPQHF,TGTGCCAGCAGTAAACAGGGTACGGGCAATCAGCCCCAGCATTTT
TRBJ1-3,TRBV2,-,-,CASGSDPSGNTIYF,TGTGCCAGCGGATCTGACCCTTCTGGAAACACCATATATTTT
TRBJ1-5,TRBV18,TRBD1,many,CASSALTGGSNQPQHF,TGTGCCAGCTCAGCCTTGACAGGGGGCAGCAATCAGCCCCAGCATTTT
TRBJ2-1,TRBV28,TRBD1,many,CASSLGQGPYNEQFF,TGTGCCAGCAGTCTAGGACAGGGCCCTTACAATGAGCAGTTCTTC
TRBJ2-3,TRBV30,TRBD2,many,CAWSELAGHTDTQYF,TGTGCCTGGAGCGAACTAGCGGGACACACAGATACGCAGTATTTT
TRBJ2-1,TRBV2,-,many,CASSEVDSYNEQFF,TGTGCCAGCAGTGAGGTCGACAGTTACAATGAGCAGTTCTTC
TRBJ2-7,TRBV20-1,-,many,CSARGSGHYEQYF,TGCAGTGCTAGAGGTAGCGGACACTACGAGCAGTACTTC
TRBJ2-3,TRBV11-2,-,many,CASSLGPPDTQYF,TGTGCCAGCAGCTTAGGGCCCCCAGATACGCAGTATTTT
TRBJ1-1,TRBV7-2,TRBD1,many,CASSLAGGGRNTEAFF,TGTGCCAGCAGCTTAGCAGGGGGCGGGAGGAACACTGAAGCTTTCTTT
TRBJ2-7,TRBV20-1,-,many,CSVFRGGRHEQYF,TGCAGTGTCTTTAGGGGCGGGCGTCACGAGCAGTACTTC
TRBJ2-2,TRBV12-3/TRBV12-4,TRBD2,-,CASSYGTSGGMAGELFF,TGTGCCAGCAGTTACGGGACTAGCGGGGGGATGGCCGGGGAGCTGTTTTTT
TRBJ1-3,TRBV12-3/TRBV12-4,TRBD1,-,CASSLDRGVGNTIYF,TGTGCCAGCAGTTTAGACAGGGGGGTTGGAAACACCATATATTTT
TRBJ2-1,TRBV30,TRBD1,many,CAWKDRGLNEQFF,TGTGCCTGGAAAGACAGGGGGCTAAATGAGCAGTTCTTC